The following is a TCR beta chain sequence with its context. TCRdb re-analysed the RT-PCR reads in MiXCR, keeping a single row per CDR3 protein. This sample has fewer than 800,000 distinct CDR3 sequences; approximately 15% occur once, and the top ten carry around 3.3%. The CDR3 length is 13 residues. Germline V gene lookup returns CDR1 GTSNPN and CDR2 SVGIG (reference sequence). V lost 5 bases, J lost 7 bases, and 18 bases lay in between. The chain recombines TRBV30 with TRBJ2-7; tentatively, D is TRBD1 (5 bases). This TCR derives from a female donor in good health, serving as a healthy control. Sample: memory CD4+ T cells from blood. The CDR3 nucleotides read TGTGCCTGGCACACTTTAGGGGCAGGGGAGCAGTACTTC. Protein: CAWHTLGAGEQYF.